The source of this T cell receptor (beta chain) is a study of T cells after posttransplantation cyclophosphamide (dated by TCRdb to the mid-2010s). For context, the study as a whole: Using TRB sequencing, the study followed how the T cell repertoire reconstituted after myeloablative bone marrow transplantation in which posttransplantation cyclophosphamide served as GVHD prophylaxis. Public TRB sequences were compared against a database of over 3,000 sequences linked to responses to pathogens, tumor antigens, self-antigens and alloantigens. Because TRA and TRB clonality were tightly correlated in 9 samples, subsequent TCR analyses were focused on TRB only. TRB sequencing was also done on up to roughly 3 additional blood samples from 2 to 5.2 years after transplant in 3 patients, and on pretransplant blood from several patients. Blood from every one of the 30 to 40 PTCy patients who had 1-year posttransplant specimens underwent TRB sequencing. Samples from about 33 PTCy-treated patients and under 20 related bone marrow donors of those patients were subjected to antigen receptor sequencing. Broad study findings and their caveats: The TRB repertoires of T cells infiltrating skin or GI tract showed only limited overlap with the TRB repertoires of T cells in blood. Across the 45 to 55 patients, TRB clonality was highly associated with recipient CMV seropositivity and CMV reactivation, and diversity with PTCy was similar to that in the CNI/methotrexate controls. At 1-2 months, donor-recipient similarity was low but rose over the first year, and the later blood repertoires were often dominated by donor CD8+ memory clones.

Genomic DNA was the input for TRB sequencing, which was run either with the immunoSEQ assay at survey resolution or with the hsTCRB kit. On the study's bioinformatics: The immunoSEQ software was used for initial read processing, and the LymphoSeq R package was used for repertoire analyses. Clonality was calculated as 1 minus normalized Shannon entropy, and the Gini coefficient was also calculated for each TRB dataset. To infer phenotypes in unsorted samples, TRB sequences from sorted subsets of the recipient or donor were mapped onto unsorted samples from the same recipient. As stored in TCRdb, this immuneACCESS dataset retains in-frame rearrangements with V and J assigned. A fraction of the clones does not appear; measured against another copy, unresolved V genes explain less than half of the discrepancy, and the remainder lacks a known reason. The DNA was the basis for D and trimming; V, J and clone size are from that table. The sample yields tens of thousands of clones; under 85% were counted once. Of the sample, about 0.7% is held by the ten largest clones.

Peripheral blood samples were provided by related bone marrow donors on the day of marrow donation. Peripheral blood and bone marrow mononuclear cells were isolated by Ficoll-Hypaque density centrifugation and were cryopreserved. CD4+ and CD8+ T cells, including naive and memory subsets, were sorted by FACS using a FACSAria II. A remark on this clone: The antigen this receptor binds is unknown. Qualities for individual bases were not recorded, and no much larger clone is one base off.

As encoded in the germline V gene, CDR1 is MDHEN while CDR2 is SYDVKM. A distance of 16 bases separates the germline ends of V and J, which lose 6 bases and 3 bases respectively. The CDR3 has 15 amino acids, counting the end cysteine and phenylalanine. Of the read, only the CDR3 DNA is kept; its 45 bases are in frame from base 1. Sequenced sample: memory CD4+ T cells sorted from PBMCs. This TCR was recovered from a woman aged 55-69 years in good health, CMV-negative, and a related stem cell transplant donor. The V and J segments used are TRBV28 and TRBJ2-3; a tentative D match to TRBD2 spans 6 bases. This receptor has the CDR3 CASSLRGSKTDTQYF. The DNA reads as follows: TGTGCCAGCAGCCTACGGGGGAGCAAGACAGATACGCAGTATTTT.